This TCR beta chain is from a study of T cell responses to AZD1222 COVID-19 vaccine. Produced via immunoSEQ multiplex PCR; TCRdb's table is partial and in-frame only. The profile shows 73,000 or so clones, roughly four fifths of them singletons. This clone was seen a few times. Antigen specificity is unknown. CDR3 length: 16 amino acids. V was clipped by 2 bases and J by 3 bases, with 14 bases between them. Per germline, CDR1 MNHEY and CDR2 SMNVEV (reference sequence). General study points: Repertoires were obtained only post-peak T cell response.

Here the sequenced sample was peripheral blood, taken on day 0 of AZD1222 vaccination. The V call is TRBV27, the J call TRBJ2-1; perhaps TRBD1 as D (6 bases). The origin of this receptor is an adult in good health. This chain's CDR3 is CASSLGTGNFYNEQFF. CDR3 nucleotide sequence: TGTGCCAGCAGTTTAGGAACAGGGAACTTCTACAATGAGCAGTTCTTC.